This T cell receptor (beta chain) was sequenced during a study of T cells after yellow fever vaccination. For TCR, cDNA came from 5'RACE template switching, which added a universal primer site and UMIs. A single record per CDR3 protein comes from TCRdb applying MiXCR to the 5' RACE reads. The data hold a few hundred thousand distinct CDR3 sequences, with about a sixth observed a single time. This clonotype was observed a few times. What it binds is unknown. Findings and caveats of the study: CD4 and CD8 compartments shared a small share of clonotypes. Sorted repertoires could include abundant contaminating clonotypes from bulk cells.

This CDR3 has 13 amino acids. Germline CDR1 and CDR2: MNHEY and SVGEGT. V lost 8 bases to trimming and J lost 9 bases, with 16 bases between them. The gene calls are TRBV6-2 or TRBV6-3 and TRBJ2-2; D remains ambiguous. The source was PBMCs, collected less than 6 days after the first yellow fever vaccination. The source is a man in his late teens or twenties who received the YFV17D yellow fever vaccine. CDR3 sequence (DNA): TGTGCCAGCCAAACTGCCATGACTCGGGAGCTGTTTTTT. Translation gives CASQTAMTRELFF.